This TCR beta chain came from a study of blood T cell repertoires in COVID-19. Turning to the study itself: From T cells, B-cell-depleted T cells, or PBMCs came the material, which was cDNA or gDNA.

Authors' processing steps: Amplification from reference gene primers served as the basis for estimated nucleated cell counts. This table comes from immunoSEQ multiplex PCR, and its TCRdb copy is limited to in-frame clones, with some not included. V, J and clone size derive from that table, while D and trimming were established from the DNA sequence. The data show 6,000 to 8,500 clones, about 82% seen once. Germline lookup yields CDR1 SGHVS and CDR2 FQNEAQ. The CDR3 totals 14 residues. V was pared by 5 bases and J by 1 base, with 12 bases between. This TCR came from a woman aged 60-75 years with active COVID-19. The chain joins TRBV7-8 to TRBJ2-7; a possible D gene is TRBD2 (6 bases). Input material: peripheral blood. The CDR3 loop reads CASSRVGGSYEQYF. The CDR3 DNA reads TGTGCCAGCAGCCGAGTCGGGGGATCCTACGAGCAGTACTTC.